These 14 T cell receptor beta chains share one sample of origin, sequenced in a study of T cell responses to AZD1222 COVID-19 vaccine. The data were produced by immunoSEQ multiplex PCR, yet TCRdb's version contains in-frame clones alone and is incomplete. The data show around 130,000 clones, with about 89% seen just once and 5% to 6% held by the top ten. Sample: peripheral blood, taken on day 0 of AZD1222 vaccination. The receptors were gathered from an adult in good health.

V gene TRBV12-3 or TRBV12-4 combines with J gene TRBJ2-3; no definite D call. This CDR3 is 12 amino acids long. V was shortened by 3 bases and J by 3 bases, with 4 bases between the two germline ends. The CDR3 sequence: CASSFVTDTQYF. CDR3 nucleotide sequence: TGTGCCAGCAGTTTCGTAACAGATACGCAGTATTTT.

The sample holds one count of this clone. The chain has TRBV2 and TRBJ2-2; no definite D call. The V and J ends lost 5 bases and 3 bases respectively, with 4 bases between them. Germline loops: CDR1 SNHLY, CDR2 FYNNEI. The CDR3 sequence is 12 residues long. CDR3 sequence reads: CASSLDTGELFF. The CDR3 bases are TGTGCCAGCAGTCTTGACACCGGGGAGCTGTTTTTT.

This sequence joins TRBV24-1 and TRBJ2-7; D might be TRBD1 (6 bases). Germline lookup yields CDR1 KGHDR and CDR2 SFDVKD. The length of the CDR3 is 14 residues. The V gene lost 9 bases and the J gene lost 2 bases, with 16 bases spanning the gap. DNA of the CDR3: TGTGCCACCGAATCGAAGGACAGACCCTACGAGCAGTACTTC. Translated: CATESKDRPYEQYF.

The chain combines TRBV24-1 with TRBJ1-3; D may be TRBD1 (5 bases). The CDR3 has 18 residues. Trimming took 12 bases from V and 0 from J, leaving 26 bases between them. Germline V gives CDR1 KGHDR, CDR2 SFDVKD. The CDR3 is CAAFWEGREESSGNTIYF. The CDR3 DNA sequence: TGTGCCGCTTTTTGGGAGGGGCGAGAAGAGTCCTCTGGAAACACCATATATTTT.

The J gene is TRBJ1-3, the V gene TRBV25-1; possible D gene TRBD1, 5 bases. This CDR3 spans 14 amino acids. The V and J ends lost 3 bases and 3 bases respectively, with 9 bases between them. Germline CDR1 MGHDK, CDR2 SYGVNS. The CDR3 loop reads CASSDGGFGNTIYF. The CDR3 DNA follows: TGTGCCAGCAGTGACGGGGGTTTTGGAAACACCATATATTTT.

As concerns this clone: This sample also contains other DNA sequences that code for the same CDR3. This chain links TRBV7-9 with TRBJ1-1; D is undetermined. Trimming took 5 bases from V and 0 from J, leaving 7 bases between them. CDR1 and CDR2 (germline): SEHNR, FQNEAQ (reference sequence). The CDR3 runs to 13 residues. The CDR3 DNA follows: TGTGCCAGCAGCCCATCGATGAACACTGAAGCTTTCTTT. Translating gives CASSPSMNTEAFF.

This chain connects TRBV4-1 to TRBJ2-3; tentative D call: TRBD2 (7 bases). The CDR3 sequence is 18 residues long. Germline-derived CDR1 and CDR2 are MGHRA and YSYEKL. Trimming shortened V by 3 bases and J by 6 bases, and 25 bases separated the two germline ends. CDR3 in amino acids: CASSQGGGVRYPPDTQYF. In nucleotides, the CDR3 is TGCGCCAGCAGCCAGGGAGGGGGGGTCCGGTACCCGCCGGATACGCAGTATTTT.

The chain combines TRBV18 with TRBJ1-4; 9 nucleotides align to TRBD1. The junction had 5 bases not matched to a gene; V was cut back by 10 bases and J by 5 bases. The CDR3 has 13 amino acids. Germline V gene lookup returns CDR1 KGHSH and CDR2 LQKENI. The CDR3, as DNA: TGTGCCACCCGGACAGGGGTGAATGAAAAACTGTTTTTT. This gives the protein CATRTGVNEKLFF.

The chain couples TRBV6-5 to TRBJ1-5; D call uncertain. Germline CDR1 and CDR2: MNHEY and SVGAGI. The CDR3 runs 12 residues. With 5 bases removed from V and 3 bases from J, the gap between germline ends came to 5 bases. This chain's CDR3 is CASSRANQPQHF. As DNA, the CDR3 is TGTGCCAGCAGTCGGGCCAATCAGCCCCAGCATTTT.

The V call is TRBV27, the J call TRBJ2-7; 7 bases agree with TRBD1. This CDR3 has 14 residues. Germline trimming cut 6 bases from V and 4 bases from J; bases unmatched to any gene: 9. In germline, CDR1 is MNHEY, CDR2 SMNVEV (reference sequence). The CDR3 nucleotides are TGTGCCAGCAGCCGCGTCAGGGGACAGTACGAGCAGTACTTC. Translation gives CASSRVRGQYEQYF.

The sample holds a few counts of this clone. V usage is TRBV5-5 and J usage is TRBJ1-4; maybe TRBD1 (5 bases). In germline, CDR1 is SGHKS, CDR2 YYEKEE (reference sequence). The CDR3 covers 14 residues. With 3 bases removed from V and 4 bases from J, the gap between germline ends came to 10 bases. CDR3 DNA sequence: TGTGCCAGCAGCTCCGGGGGGGTTAATGAAAAACTGTTTTTT. The encoded protein is CASSSGGVNEKLFF.

J is TRBJ2-1 and V is TRBV23-1; D remains ambiguous. TRBV23-1 is noted as an ORF with a role that remains uncertain. V lost 4 bases and J lost 5, with 21 bases in between. This CDR3 region has 17 residues. CDR3 DNA sequence: TGCGCCAGCAGTCGATACAACCTTAGTGGGGTGGACAATGAGCAGTTCTTC. As protein: CASSRYNLSGVDNEQFF.

The chain employs TRBV11-2 and TRBJ2-7; tentatively, D is TRBD2 (6 bases). Trimming took 4 bases from V and 6 from J, leaving 16 bases between them. Germline values: CDR1 SGHAT, CDR2 FQNNGV. CDR3 length equals 14 residues. CDR3 sequence: CASSSSVQTGEQYF. DNA of the CDR3: TGTGCCAGCAGCTCTAGCGTCCAAACGGGCGAGCAGTACTTC.

CDR3 sequence (DNA): TGCGCCAGCAGCCCCACCGCAGGGTATCAGCCCCAGCATTTT. Translating gives CASSPTAGYQPQHF. V gene TRBV5-1 combines with J gene TRBJ1-5, with D tentatively TRBD1 (5 bases). Trimming removed 4 bases from V and 5 bases from J, with 13 bases in between. The CDR3 loop spans 14 amino acids. The germline V gene encodes CDR1 SGHRS and CDR2 YFSETQ.